Sequencing of this T cell receptor beta chain was carried out in a study of cytomegalovirus exposure and HLA in healthy donors. The CDR3 sequence is 18 residues long. Trimming at V came to 2 bases and at J to 2 bases, leaving 9 bases not matched to a gene. Germline V gene lookup returns CDR1 ENHRY and CDR2 SYGVKD. The PCR had 60 Vbeta and 13 Jbeta primers. Profiled with immunoSEQ multiplex PCR; TCRdb holds only in-frame clones, not every one. The data hold approximately 140,000 clones, with roughly 74% observed a single time. The material sequenced was PBMCs. This rearrangement joins TRBV10-3 to TRBJ1-5, with TRBD1 matching over 10 bases. This clonotype was sampled from a middle-aged woman in good health and CMV-seropositive. The CDR3 nucleotides are TGTGCCATCAGTGAGACGACAGGGGGCAAGTCTGGCAATCAGCCCCAGCATTTT. Translation: CAISETTGGKSGNQPQHF.